These T cell receptor beta chains were read from a single sample in a study of T cell responses to AZD1222 COVID-19 vaccine. The repertoire was sequenced with immunoSEQ multiplex PCR; TCRdb's copy has only in-frame clones and lacks some. The table includes 130,000 or so clones, just under 95% detected once. The sample was peripheral blood, taken on day 0 of AZD1222 vaccination. The receptors come from an adult in good health. Each CDR3 is given with its conserved first and last residue. The D gene is left open where the match is weak. Not all rows give a size; the values are once, few, many and, for expanded clones, a class.

v_call	d_call	clone_size	j_call	cdr3_aa	cdr3_nt
TRBV2	-	-	TRBJ1-1	CASSNQGLAGEAFF	TGTGCCAGCAGTAACCAGGGTCTCGCTGGTGAAGCTTTCTTT
TRBV6-5	-	-	TRBJ2-3	CASRTVTDTQYF	TGTGCCAGCAGAACAGTCACAGATACGCAGTATTTT
TRBV6-2/TRBV6-3	-	-	TRBJ2-7	CASSYDYEQYF	TGTGCCAGCAGTTACGACTACGAGCAGTACTTC
TRBV28	-	-	TRBJ1-1	CASSLFPDRNTEAFF	TGTGCCAGCAGTTTATTCCCGGACAGAAACACTGAAGCTTTCTTT
TRBV14	-	-	TRBJ2-7	CASSHPGNTRQYF	TGTGCCAGCAGCCATCCCGGAAATACGAGGCAGTACTTC
TRBV6-6	TRBD1	-	TRBJ2-2	CASSYSKQGDTGELFF	TGTGCCAGCAGTTACTCGAAACAGGGGGACACCGGGGAGCTGTTTTTT
TRBV28	TRBD1	-	TRBJ1-1	CASRRTGSEAFF	TGTGCCAGCCGTAGGACAGGGTCAGAAGCTTTCTTT
TRBV27	-	-	TRBJ2-7	CASRIVADTSSYEQYF	TGTGCCAGCAGAATTGTGGCGGACACTAGCTCCTACGAGCAGTACTTC
TRBV6-5	TRBD2	-	TRBJ2-7	CASSLAGQGEQYF	TGTGCCAGCTCTCTAGCGGGACAAGGCGAGCAGTACTTC
TRBV7-2	TRBD1	-	TRBJ1-1	CASSFRQGAEAFF	TGTGCCAGCAGCTTCCGACAGGGGGCTGAAGCTTTCTTT
TRBV7-2	TRBD2	once	TRBJ2-7	CASSQGTSGPYEQYF	TGTGCCAGCAGCCAAGGGACTAGCGGACCCTACGAGCAGTACTTC
TRBV4-2	TRBD1	-	TRBJ1-4	CASSTDRGRSEKLFF	TGTGCCAGCAGCACTGACAGGGGGCGAAGCGAAAAACTGTTTTTT
TRBV29-1	TRBD1	-	TRBJ2-2	CSVDPTGGAGIGELFF	TGCAGCGTTGACCCCACAGGGGGCGCCGGCATCGGGGAGCTGTTTTTT
TRBV4-1	-	-	TRBJ2-1	CASSQRWGTEFSSYNEQFF	TGCGCCAGCAGCCAAAGGTGGGGCACAGAATTTAGCTCCTACAATGAGCAGTTCTTC
TRBV7-9	TRBD2	-	TRBJ2-5	CASSYTSGRVEETQYF	TGTGCCAGCAGCTATACTAGCGGGAGGGTCGAAGAGACCCAGTACTTC
TRBV7-2	TRBD2	-	TRBJ2-4	CASSLRGSGRLGDMNIQYF	TGTGCCAGCAGCTTACGGGGTAGCGGGAGGTTGGGCGATATGAACATTCAGTACTTC
TRBV5-1	-	-	TRBJ2-3	CASSYSGIQTDTQYF	TGCGCCAGCAGCTATAGCGGTATTCAAACAGATACGCAGTATTTT
TRBV30	-	-	TRBJ1-3	CAWSVGLYSGNTIYF	TGTGCCTGGAGTGTCGGCCTTTACTCTGGAAACACCATATATTTT
TRBV6-2/TRBV6-3	TRBD1	-	TRBJ2-1	CASSGQGSSYNEQFF	TGTGCCAGCAGTGGACAGGGGAGCTCCTACAATGAGCAGTTCTTC
TRBV6-5	-	-	TRBJ1-1	CASSYSPDRNTEAFF	TGTGCCAGCAGTTACTCCCCGGACAGGAACACTGAAGCTTTCTTT
TRBV4-2	-	-	TRBJ1-4	CASSQDRGREKLFF	TGTGCCAGCAGCCAAGACAGGGGTAGGGAAAAACTGTTTTTT
TRBV7-9	-	-	TRBJ2-1	CASSLEVRYNEQFF	TGTGCCAGCAGCTTAGAGGTCAGATACAATGAGCAGTTCTTC
TRBV6-1	-	few	TRBJ2-7	CASSEPPAPYEQYF	TGTGCCAGCAGTGAACCCCCGGCCCCCTACGAGCAGTACTTC
TRBV5-1	-	-	TRBJ1-5	CASSLAPYQPQHF	TGCGCCAGCAGCTTGGCCCCATATCAGCCCCAGCATTTT
TRBV6-5	-	-	TRBJ2-7	CASSYSEGSPYEQYF	TGTGCCAGCAGTTACTCGGAGGGATCCCCCTACGAGCAGTACTTC
TRBV5-4	-	-	TRBJ2-5	CASSPSSETQYF	TGTGCCAGCAGCCCTTCCTCAGAGACCCAGTACTTC
TRBV28	-	-	TRBJ1-2	CASRETGSSGYTF	TGTGCCAGCAGAGAGACGGGGTCAAGTGGCTACACCTTC
TRBV7-3	-	-	TRBJ2-1	CASSLTLYNEQFF	TGTGCCAGCAGCTTAACCCTCTACAATGAGCAGTTCTTC
TRBV4-1	TRBD1	-	TRBJ1-1	CASSQQQGSEAFF	TGCGCCAGCAGCCAACAACAGGGGTCAGAAGCTTTCTTT
TRBV10-3	-	-	TRBJ2-4	CAISEGGQGNIQYF	TGTGCCATCAGTGAAGGGGGGCAGGGAAACATTCAGTACTTC
TRBV7-9	TRBD1	-	TRBJ2-4	CASSFAGGAKNIQYF	TGTGCCAGCAGCTTCGCAGGGGGAGCCAAAAACATTCAGTACTTC
TRBV7-6	-	once	TRBJ2-6	CASSPGGSGANVLTF	TGTGCCAGCAGCCCAGGAGGGTCTGGGGCCAACGTCCTGACTTTC
TRBV6-5	TRBD2	-	TRBJ2-7	CASGLDSSGGEQYF	TGTGCCAGCGGACTAGACAGTTCTGGCGGGGAGCAGTACTTC
TRBV4-3	-	-	TRBJ2-7	CASSPGQGLFYEQYF	TGCGCCAGCAGCCCAGGCCAGGGTCTGTTCTACGAGCAGTACTTC
TRBV19	TRBD1	-	TRBJ1-5	CASRKTGVGNQPQHF	TGTGCCAGTAGGAAAACAGGGGTCGGCAATCAGCCCCAGCATTTT
TRBV5-6	TRBD1	-	TRBJ1-2	CASSWDRGKSYTF	TGTGCCAGCAGCTGGGACAGGGGTAAGAGCTACACCTTC
TRBV19	-	once	TRBJ1-5	CASSIVSVNQPQHF	TGTGCCAGTAGTATCGTATCCGTCAATCAGCCCCAGCATTTT
TRBV24-1	-	-	TRBJ1-2	CATSDEIGTSYTF	TGTGCCACCAGTGACGAAATAGGGACAAGCTACACCTTC
TRBV6-2/TRBV6-3	-	-	TRBJ2-1	CASSYATGTLRHEQFF	TGTGCCAGCAGTTACGCCACCGGGACCCTCAGGCATGAGCAGTTCTTC
TRBV9	TRBD2	-	TRBJ2-7	CASSVSGLSPEQYF	TGTGCCAGCAGCGTTAGCGGGCTTTCCCCCGAGCAGTACTTC
TRBV28	TRBD1	-	TRBJ2-7	CASSRRTGLKYEQYF	TGTGCCAGCAGTCGGAGGACAGGGTTAAAGTACGAGCAGTACTTC
TRBV28	-	-	TRBJ1-4	CASSLQGWDEKLFF	TGTGCCAGCAGCCTTCAGGGGTGGGATGAAAAACTGTTTTTT
TRBV19	-	-	TRBJ1-1	CASRWLGGDTEAFF	TGTGCCAGTAGGTGGTTGGGGGGAGACACTGAAGCTTTCTTT
TRBV12-3/TRBV12-4	-	-	TRBJ1-1	CASSLRGNTEAFF	TGTGCCAGCAGTTTGAGAGGAAACACTGAAGCTTTCTTT
TRBV15	-	-	TRBJ2-2	CATSRAGRRRNTGELFF	TGTGCCACCAGCAGAGCAGGGCGCCGAAGGAACACCGGGGAGCTGTTTTTT
TRBV28	-	-	TRBJ1-1	CASSLARRTEAFF	TGTGCCAGCAGTTTAGCCCGGCGCACTGAAGCTTTCTTT
TRBV28	-	-	TRBJ2-3	CASSAYREGDTQYF	TGTGCCAGCAGTGCCTATCGAGAGGGAGATACGCAGTATTTT
TRBV29-1	-	-	TRBJ2-7	CSVVGGTYEQYF	TGCAGCGTTGTCGGGGGAACCTACGAGCAGTACTTC
TRBV25-1	-	-	TRBJ1-1	CASSELAPGEAFF	TGTGCCAGCAGTGAATTGGCACCTGGTGAAGCTTTCTTT
TRBV12-3/TRBV12-4	-	-	TRBJ1-2	CASSPYRGYGYTF	TGTGCCAGCAGTCCCTACCGGGGGTATGGCTACACCTTC
TRBV29-1	-	-	TRBJ2-3	CSVEQGGRDTQYF	TGCAGCGTTGAACAGGGGGGGCGAGATACGCAGTATTTT
TRBV19	TRBD1	-	TRBJ2-2	CASSPLETGYSVTGELFF	TGTGCCAGTAGTCCTTTAGAGACAGGGTATTCGGTCACCGGGGAGCTGTTTTTT
TRBV13	TRBD2	-	TRBJ2-7	CASSLEISGTRGYEQYF	TGTGCCAGCAGCTTAGAGATTAGCGGGACCCGGGGTTACGAGCAGTACTTC
TRBV4-3	TRBD1	-	TRBJ1-1	CASSQDRGQGSLNTEAFF	TGCGCCAGCAGCCAAGATCGGGGACAGGGGTCATTGAACACTGAAGCTTTCTTT
TRBV5-1	TRBD1	-	TRBJ1-1	CASSLTPGTENTEAFF	TGCGCCAGCAGCTTGACCCCCGGGACAGAGAACACTGAAGCTTTCTTT
TRBV27	-	once	TRBJ1-4	CASSLLGTDEKLFF	TGTGCCAGCAGTTTACTTGGGACGGACGAAAAACTGTTTTTT